Reported below is one T cell receptor beta chain. The CDR3 extends over 15 amino acids. Germline CDR1 is SGHAT and CDR2 is FQNNGV. V gave up 5 bases and J gave up 4 bases; unmatched junction bases: 6. The source of the sample is a study of cytomegalovirus exposure and HLA in healthy donors. Primers included in the PCR were 60 Vbeta and 13 Jbeta primers. Measured with immunoSEQ multiplex PCR; TCRdb has only the in-frame clones, and not every one. Found here are over 150,000 clones, 60% to 85% of them singletons; the top ten hold roughly 7.4%. The sample consisted of PBMCs. This clonotype originated in a male donor in good health and CMV-seropositive. This sequence joins TRBV11-2 and TRBJ1-2; 11 bases line up with TRBD1. CDR3 nucleotide sequence: TGTGCCAGCAGCGCCCGGGACAGGGGGACCTATGGCTACACCTTC. Protein: CASSARDRGTYGYTF. The full variable domain, completed using reference TRBV11-2 and TRBJ1-2, is EAGVAQSPRYKIIEKRQSVAFWCNPISGHATLYWYQQILGQGPKLLIQFQNNGVVDDSQLPKDRFSAERLKGVDSTLKIQPAKLEDSAVYLCASSARDRGTYGYTFGSGTRLTVV.